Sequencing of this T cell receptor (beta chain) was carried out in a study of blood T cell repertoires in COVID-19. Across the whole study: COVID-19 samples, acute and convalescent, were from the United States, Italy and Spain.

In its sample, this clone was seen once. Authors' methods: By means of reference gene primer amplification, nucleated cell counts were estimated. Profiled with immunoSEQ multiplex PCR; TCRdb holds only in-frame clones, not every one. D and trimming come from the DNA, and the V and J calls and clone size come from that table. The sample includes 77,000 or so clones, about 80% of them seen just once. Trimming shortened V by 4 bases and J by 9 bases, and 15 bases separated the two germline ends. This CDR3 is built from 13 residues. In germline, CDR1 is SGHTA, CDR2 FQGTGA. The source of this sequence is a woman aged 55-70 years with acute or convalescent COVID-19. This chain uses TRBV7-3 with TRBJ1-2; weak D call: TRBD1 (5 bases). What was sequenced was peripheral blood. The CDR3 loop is CASSSNEAGSYTF. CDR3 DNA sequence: TGTGCCAGCAGCTCCAATGAGGCAGGGAGCTACACCTTC.